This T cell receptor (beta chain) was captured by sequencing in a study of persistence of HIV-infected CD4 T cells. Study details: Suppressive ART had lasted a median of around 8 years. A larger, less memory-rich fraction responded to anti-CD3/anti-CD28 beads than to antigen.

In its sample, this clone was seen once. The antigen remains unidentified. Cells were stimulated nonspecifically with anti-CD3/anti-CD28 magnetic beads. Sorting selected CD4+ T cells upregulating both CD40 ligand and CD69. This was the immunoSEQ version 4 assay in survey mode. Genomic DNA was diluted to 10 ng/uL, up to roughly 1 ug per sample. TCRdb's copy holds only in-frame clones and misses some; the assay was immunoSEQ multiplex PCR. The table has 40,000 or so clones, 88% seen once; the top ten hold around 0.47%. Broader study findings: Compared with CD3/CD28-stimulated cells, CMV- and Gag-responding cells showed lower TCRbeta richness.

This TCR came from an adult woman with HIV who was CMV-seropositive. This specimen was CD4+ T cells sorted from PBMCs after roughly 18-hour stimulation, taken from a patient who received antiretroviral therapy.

CDR3 in amino acids: CASSKGFSTGPPPGEQYF. The CDR3, as DNA: TGTGCCAGCAGCAAAGGGTTTTCGACAGGACCACCGCCGGGCGAGCAGTACTTC. This chain uses TRBV21-1 with TRBJ2-7; the table's D call, TRBD1, has no DNA check behind it. TRBV21-1 is a pseudogene segment. The CDR3 is 18 amino acids.